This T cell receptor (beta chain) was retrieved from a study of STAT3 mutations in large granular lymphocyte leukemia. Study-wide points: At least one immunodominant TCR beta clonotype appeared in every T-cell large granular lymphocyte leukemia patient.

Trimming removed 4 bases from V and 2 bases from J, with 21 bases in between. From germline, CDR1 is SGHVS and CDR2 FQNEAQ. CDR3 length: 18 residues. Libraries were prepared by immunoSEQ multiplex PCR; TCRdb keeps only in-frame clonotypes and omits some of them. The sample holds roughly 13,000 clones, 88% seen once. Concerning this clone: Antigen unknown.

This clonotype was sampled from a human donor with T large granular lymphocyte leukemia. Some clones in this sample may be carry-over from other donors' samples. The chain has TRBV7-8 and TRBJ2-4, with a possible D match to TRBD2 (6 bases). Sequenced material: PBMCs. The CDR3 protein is CASSSSVGTQNTKNIQYF. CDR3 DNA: TGTGCCAGCAGCTCATCTGTCGGGACTCAAAATACCAAAAACATTCAGTACTTC.